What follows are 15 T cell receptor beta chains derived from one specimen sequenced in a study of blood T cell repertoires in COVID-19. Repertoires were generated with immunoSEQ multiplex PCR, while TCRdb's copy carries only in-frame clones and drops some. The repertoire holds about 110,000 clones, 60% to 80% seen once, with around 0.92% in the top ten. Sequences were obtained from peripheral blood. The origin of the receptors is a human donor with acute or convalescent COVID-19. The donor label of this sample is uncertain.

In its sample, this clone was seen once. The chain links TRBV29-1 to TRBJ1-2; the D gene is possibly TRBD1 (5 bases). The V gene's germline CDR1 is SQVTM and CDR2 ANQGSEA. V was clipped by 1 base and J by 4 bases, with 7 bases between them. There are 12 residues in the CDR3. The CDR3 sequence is CSVEGQLYGYTF. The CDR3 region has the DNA TGCAGCGTTGAAGGACAGCTCTATGGCTACACCTTC.

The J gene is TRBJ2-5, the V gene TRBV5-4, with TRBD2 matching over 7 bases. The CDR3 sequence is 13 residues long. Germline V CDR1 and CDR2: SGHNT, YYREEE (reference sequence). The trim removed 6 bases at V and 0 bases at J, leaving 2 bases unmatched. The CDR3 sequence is CASNGGNQETQYF. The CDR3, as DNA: TGTGCCAGCAACGGGGGGAACCAAGAGACCCAGTACTTC.

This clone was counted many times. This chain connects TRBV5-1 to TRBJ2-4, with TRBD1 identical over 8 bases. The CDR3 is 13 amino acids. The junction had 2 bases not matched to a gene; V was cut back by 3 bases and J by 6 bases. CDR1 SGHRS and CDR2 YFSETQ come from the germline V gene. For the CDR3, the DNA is TGCGCCAGCAGCTCCGGACAGGGAAACATTCAGTACTTC. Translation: CASSSGQGNIQYF.

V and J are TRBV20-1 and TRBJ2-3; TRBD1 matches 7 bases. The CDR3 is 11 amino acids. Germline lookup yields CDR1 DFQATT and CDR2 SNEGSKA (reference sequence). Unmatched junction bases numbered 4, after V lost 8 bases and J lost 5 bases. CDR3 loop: CSLYRGDTQYF. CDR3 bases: TGCAGTCTTTACAGGGGAGATACGCAGTATTTT.

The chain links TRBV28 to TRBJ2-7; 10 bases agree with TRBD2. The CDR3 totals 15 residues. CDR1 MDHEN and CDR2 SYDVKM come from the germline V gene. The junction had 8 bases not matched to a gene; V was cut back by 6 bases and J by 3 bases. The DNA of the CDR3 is TGTGCCAGCAGCGTACTAGCGGGGCAAAACTACGAGCAGTACGTC. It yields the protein CASSVLAGQNYEQYV.

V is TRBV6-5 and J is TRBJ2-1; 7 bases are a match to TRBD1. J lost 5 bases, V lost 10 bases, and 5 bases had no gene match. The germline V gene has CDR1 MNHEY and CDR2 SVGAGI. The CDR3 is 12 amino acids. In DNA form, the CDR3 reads TGTGCCATCAGGGACAGTAACAATGAGCAGTTCTTC. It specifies CAIRDSNNEQFF.

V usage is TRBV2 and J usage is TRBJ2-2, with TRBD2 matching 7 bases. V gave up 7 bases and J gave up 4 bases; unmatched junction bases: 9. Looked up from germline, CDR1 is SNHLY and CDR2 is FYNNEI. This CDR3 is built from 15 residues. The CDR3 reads CASKPGGGSTGELFF. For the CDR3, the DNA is TGTGCCAGCAAGCCCGGGGGAGGGAGCACCGGGGAGCTGTTTTTT.

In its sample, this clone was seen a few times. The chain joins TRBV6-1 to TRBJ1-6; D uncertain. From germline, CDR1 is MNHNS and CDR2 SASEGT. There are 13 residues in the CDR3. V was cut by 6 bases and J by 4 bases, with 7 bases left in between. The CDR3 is CASSHEYNSPLHF. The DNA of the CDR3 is TGTGCCAGCAGCCACGAGTATAATTCACCCCTCCACTTT.

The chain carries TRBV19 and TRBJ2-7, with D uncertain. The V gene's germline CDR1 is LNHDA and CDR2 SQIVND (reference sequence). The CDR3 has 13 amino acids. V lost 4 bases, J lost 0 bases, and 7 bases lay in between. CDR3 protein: CASSRTVSYEQYF. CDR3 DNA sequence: TGTGCCAGTAGTAGAACAGTCTCCTACGAGCAGTACTTC.

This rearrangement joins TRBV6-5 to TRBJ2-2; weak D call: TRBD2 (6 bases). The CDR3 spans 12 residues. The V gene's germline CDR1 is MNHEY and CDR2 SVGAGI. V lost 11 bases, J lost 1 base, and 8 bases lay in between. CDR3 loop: CAGGRNTGELFF. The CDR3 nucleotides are TGTGCCGGGGGGAGGAACACCGGGGAGCTGTTTTTT.

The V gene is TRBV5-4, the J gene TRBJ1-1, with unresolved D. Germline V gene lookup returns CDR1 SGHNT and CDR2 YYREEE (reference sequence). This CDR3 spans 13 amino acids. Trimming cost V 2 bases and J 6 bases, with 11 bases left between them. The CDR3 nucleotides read TGTGCCAGCAGCTTTGAGGGAAGCGCTGAAGCTTTCTTT. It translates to CASSFEGSAEAFF.

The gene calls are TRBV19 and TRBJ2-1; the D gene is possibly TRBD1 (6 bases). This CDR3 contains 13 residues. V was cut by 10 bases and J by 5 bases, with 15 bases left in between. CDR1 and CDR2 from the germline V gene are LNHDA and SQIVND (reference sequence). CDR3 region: CATTGPNHNEQFF. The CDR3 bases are TGTGCCACTACAGGGCCCAACCACAATGAGCAGTTCTTC.

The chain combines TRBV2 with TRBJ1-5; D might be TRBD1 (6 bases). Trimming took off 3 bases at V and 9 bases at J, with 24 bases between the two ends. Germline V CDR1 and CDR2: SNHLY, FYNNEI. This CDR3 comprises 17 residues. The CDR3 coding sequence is TGTGCCAGCAGTGAGATCCCCCCGAGGGGGGGAATTGTGCCCCAGCATTTT. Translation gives CASSEIPPRGGIVPQHF.

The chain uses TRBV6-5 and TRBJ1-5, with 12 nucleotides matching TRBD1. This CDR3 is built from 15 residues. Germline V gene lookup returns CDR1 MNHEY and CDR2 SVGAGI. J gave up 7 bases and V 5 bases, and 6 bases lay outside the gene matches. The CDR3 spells CASSPGQGAGQPQHF. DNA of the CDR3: TGTGCCAGCAGTCCGGGACAGGGGGCAGGACAGCCCCAGCATTTT.

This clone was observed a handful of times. CDR3: CASSPGHSGNTIYF. The CDR3 bases are TGCGCCAGCAGCCCGGGTCACTCTGGAAACACCATATATTTT. V and J are TRBV5-1 and TRBJ1-3, with D unresolved. Germline lookup yields CDR1 SGHRS and CDR2 YFSETQ. V was clipped by 4 bases and J by 0 bases, with 8 bases between them. This CDR3 has 14 residues.